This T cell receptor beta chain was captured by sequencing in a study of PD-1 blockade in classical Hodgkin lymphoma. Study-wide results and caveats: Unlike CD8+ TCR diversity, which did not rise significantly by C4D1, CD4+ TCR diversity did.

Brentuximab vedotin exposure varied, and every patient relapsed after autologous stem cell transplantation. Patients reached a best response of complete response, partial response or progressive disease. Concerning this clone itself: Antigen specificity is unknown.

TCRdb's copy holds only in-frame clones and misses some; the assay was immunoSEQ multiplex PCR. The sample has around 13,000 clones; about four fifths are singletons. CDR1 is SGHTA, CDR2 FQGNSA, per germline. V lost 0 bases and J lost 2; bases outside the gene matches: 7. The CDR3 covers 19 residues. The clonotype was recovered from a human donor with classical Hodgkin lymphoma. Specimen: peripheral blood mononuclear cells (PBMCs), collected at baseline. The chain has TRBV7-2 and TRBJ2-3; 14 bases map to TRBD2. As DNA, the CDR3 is TGTGCCAGCAGCTTAGCCCTAGGACTAGCGGGGGGCCTCACAGATACGCAGTATTTT. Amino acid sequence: CASSLALGLAGGLTDTQYF.